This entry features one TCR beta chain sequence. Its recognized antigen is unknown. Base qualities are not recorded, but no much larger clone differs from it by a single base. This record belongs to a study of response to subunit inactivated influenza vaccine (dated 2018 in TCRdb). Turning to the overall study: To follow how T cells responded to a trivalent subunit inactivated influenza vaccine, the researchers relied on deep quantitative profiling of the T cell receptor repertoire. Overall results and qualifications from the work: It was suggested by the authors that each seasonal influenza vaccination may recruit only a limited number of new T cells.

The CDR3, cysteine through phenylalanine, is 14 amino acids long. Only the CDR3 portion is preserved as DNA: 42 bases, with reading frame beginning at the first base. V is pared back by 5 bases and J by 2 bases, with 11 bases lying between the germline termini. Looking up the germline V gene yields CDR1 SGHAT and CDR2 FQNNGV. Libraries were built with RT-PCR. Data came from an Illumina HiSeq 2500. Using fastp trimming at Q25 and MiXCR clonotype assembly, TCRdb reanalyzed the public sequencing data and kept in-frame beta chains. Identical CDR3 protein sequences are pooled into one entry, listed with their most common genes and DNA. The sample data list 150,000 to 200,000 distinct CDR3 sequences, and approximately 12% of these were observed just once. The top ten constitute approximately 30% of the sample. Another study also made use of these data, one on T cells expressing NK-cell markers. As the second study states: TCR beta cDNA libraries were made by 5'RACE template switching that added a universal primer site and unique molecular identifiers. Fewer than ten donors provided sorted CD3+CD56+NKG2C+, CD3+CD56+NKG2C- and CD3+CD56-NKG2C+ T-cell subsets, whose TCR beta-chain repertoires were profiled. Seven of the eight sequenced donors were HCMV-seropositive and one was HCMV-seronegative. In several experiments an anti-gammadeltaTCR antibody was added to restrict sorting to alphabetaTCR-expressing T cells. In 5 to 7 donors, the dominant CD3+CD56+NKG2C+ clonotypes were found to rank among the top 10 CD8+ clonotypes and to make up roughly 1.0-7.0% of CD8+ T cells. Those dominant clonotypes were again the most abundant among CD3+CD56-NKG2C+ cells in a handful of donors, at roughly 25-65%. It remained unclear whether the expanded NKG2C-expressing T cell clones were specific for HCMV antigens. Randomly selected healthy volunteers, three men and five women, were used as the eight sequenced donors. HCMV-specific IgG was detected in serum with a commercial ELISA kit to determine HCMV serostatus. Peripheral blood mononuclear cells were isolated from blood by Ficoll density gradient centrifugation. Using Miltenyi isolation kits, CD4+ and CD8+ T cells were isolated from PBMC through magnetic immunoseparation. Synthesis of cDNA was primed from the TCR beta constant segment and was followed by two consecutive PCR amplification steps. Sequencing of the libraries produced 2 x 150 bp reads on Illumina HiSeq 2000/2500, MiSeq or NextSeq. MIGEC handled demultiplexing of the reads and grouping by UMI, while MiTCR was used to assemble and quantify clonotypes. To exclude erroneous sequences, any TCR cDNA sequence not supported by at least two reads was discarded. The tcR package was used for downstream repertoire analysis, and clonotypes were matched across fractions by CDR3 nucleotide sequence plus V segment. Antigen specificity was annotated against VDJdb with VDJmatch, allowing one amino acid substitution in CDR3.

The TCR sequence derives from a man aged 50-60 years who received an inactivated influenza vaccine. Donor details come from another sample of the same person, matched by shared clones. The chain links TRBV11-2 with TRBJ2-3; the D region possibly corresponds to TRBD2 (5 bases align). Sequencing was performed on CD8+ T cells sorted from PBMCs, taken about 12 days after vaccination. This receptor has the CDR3 CASSPPGSTDTQYF. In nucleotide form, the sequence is TGTGCCAGCAGCCCTCCGGGGTCCACAGATACGCAGTATTTT.